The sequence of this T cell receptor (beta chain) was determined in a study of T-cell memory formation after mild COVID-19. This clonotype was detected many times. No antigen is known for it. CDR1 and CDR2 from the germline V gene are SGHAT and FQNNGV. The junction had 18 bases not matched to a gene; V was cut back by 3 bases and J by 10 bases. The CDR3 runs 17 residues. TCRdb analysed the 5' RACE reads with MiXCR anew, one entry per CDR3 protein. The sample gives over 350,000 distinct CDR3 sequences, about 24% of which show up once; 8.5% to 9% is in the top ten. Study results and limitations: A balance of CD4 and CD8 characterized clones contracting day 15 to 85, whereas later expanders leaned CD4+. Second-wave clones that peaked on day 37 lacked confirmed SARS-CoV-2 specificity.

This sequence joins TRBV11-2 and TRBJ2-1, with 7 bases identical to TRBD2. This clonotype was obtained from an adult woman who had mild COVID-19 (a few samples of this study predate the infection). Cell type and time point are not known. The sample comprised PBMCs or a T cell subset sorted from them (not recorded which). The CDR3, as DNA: TGTGCCAGCAGCTTTAGGGGCAAACTAGCGAATTGGGGGGAGCAGTTCTTC. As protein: CASSFRGKLANWGEQFF.